This TCR beta chain comes out of a study of beta chain features in type 1 diabetes. About the study: Age, gender and cell yields were similar between patients and healthy donors.

General study findings and limits: VDJ junctions in type 1 diabetes patients carried more deletions and fewer insertions. Type 1 diabetes patients had moderately but significantly shorter TCRB CDR3s in all four CD4+ subsets.

CD45RO/CCR7/CD25/CD127/CD95/CD27 staining was used to isolate CD4+ naive, central memory, regulatory and stem cell-like memory cells by sorting. The V gene's germline CDR1 is MDHEN and CDR2 SYDVKM. V lost 3 bases to trimming and J lost 5 bases; unmatched junction nucleotides: 6. The CDR3 totals 15 residues. Note on this clone: Its antigen is still unknown.

All of the isolated RNA was reverse transcribed, so expressed TCRB transcripts were sequenced. TCRdb's table, derived via immunoSEQ multiplex PCR, lists solely in-frame clones and lacks some. This sample has roughly 100,000 clones, with under 30% found just once. The genes are TRBV28 and TRBJ1-5; 8 positions match TRBD1. Material for sequencing was central memory CD4+ T cells from blood. The sequence was collected from a woman in her late teens or twenties with type 1 diabetes. CDR3: CASSFGTGGYQPQHF. The CDR3 DNA reads as TGTGCCAGCAGTTTCGGGACAGGAGGATATCAGCCCCAGCATTTT.